This T cell receptor (beta chain) originates from a study of cytomegalovirus exposure and HLA in healthy donors. Concerning this clone: Its antigen is unknown.

Study results and limitations: Researchers counted over 150 TCR beta chains as cytomegalovirus-associated.

Germline values: CDR1 SEHNR, CDR2 FQNEAQ (reference sequence). The V end lost 2 bases, the J end lost 8 bases, and 22 bases lay between the germline ends. The CDR3 contains 17 residues. Primers included in the PCR were 60 Vbeta and 13 Jbeta primers. This table comes from immunoSEQ multiplex PCR, and its TCRdb copy is limited to in-frame clones, with some not included. The repertoire table contains under 250,000 clones. J is TRBJ2-1 and V is TRBV7-9, with D possibly being TRBD1 (5 bases). This TCR was sampled from a girl aged 2 to 9 in good health and CMV-seropositive. Sequencing was performed on PBMCs. The CDR3 bases are TGTGCCAGCAGCTTATTTCCGGACCGTGGGGCTACATATGAGCAGTTCTTC. Translating it yields CASSLFPDRGATYEQFF. Complete variable domain (other parts from reference TRBV7-9 and TRBJ2-1): DTGVSQNPRHKITKRGQNVTFRCDPISEHNRLYWYRQTLGQGPEFLTYFQNEAQLEKSRLLSDRFSAERPKGSFSTLEIQRTEQGDSAMYLCASSLFPDRGATYEQFFGPGTRLTVL.